This TCR delta chain is from a study of γδ T cells in repeated Plasmodium falciparum infection. Study-level information: Malian repertoires were sampled cross-sectionally without transmission and longitudinally through febrile malaria.

Study findings and constraints: Malian children's Vdelta2-negative repertoires appeared more expanded and less diverse than Australians'. Over time and infection, Vgamma9/Vdelta2+ repertoires remained highly stable and polyclonal. Donors in Mali lived in a small rural village, largely one ethnic group.

Turning to this clone: Its target is not known. The mismatch at residue 21 between this DNA's translation and the TCRdb protein of a much larger clone likely reflects a read error; the protein shown is translated from the DNA.

The length of the CDR3 is 23 residues. Germline assignment: CDR1 TSWWSYY and CDR2 QGS. Vgamma9/Vdelta2+ and Vdelta2-negative gammadelta T cells were flow-sorted from PBMC for bulk sequencing. TCRdb called clones from the multiplex PCR reads again using CATT. The profile shows tens of thousands of delta-chain clones, around 1.8% of them singletons. This receptor was identified in a pool of human donors (malaria-infected and uninfected, not separated). No J gene call was made, and the V gene is TRDV1; TRDD3, the table's D call, was not compared with the DNA. Sequenced: gamma-delta T cells from blood. CDR3 sequence: CALGDSAYLWARTGDRYTDKPIF. The CDR3 DNA sequence: TGTGCTCTTGGGGACTCAGCCTACCTTTGGGCCCGTACTGGGGACCGCTACACCGATAAACCCATCTTT.